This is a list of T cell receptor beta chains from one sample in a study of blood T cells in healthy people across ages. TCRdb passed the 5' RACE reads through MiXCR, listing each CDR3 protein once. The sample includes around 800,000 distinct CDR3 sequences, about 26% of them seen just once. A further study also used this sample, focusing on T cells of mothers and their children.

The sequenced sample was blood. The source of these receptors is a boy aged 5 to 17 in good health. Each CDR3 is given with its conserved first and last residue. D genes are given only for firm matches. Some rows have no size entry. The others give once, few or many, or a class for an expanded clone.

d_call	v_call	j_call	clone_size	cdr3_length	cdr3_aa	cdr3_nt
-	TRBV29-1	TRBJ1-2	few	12	CSVEDRSYDYTF	TGCAGCGTTGAAGATCGAAGCTATGACTACACCTTC
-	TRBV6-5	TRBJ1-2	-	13	CATGQQDNYGYTF	TGTGCCACCGGGCAACAGGATAACTATGGCTACACCTTC
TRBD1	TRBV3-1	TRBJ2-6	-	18	CASSPRQGRSSGANVLTF	TGTGCCAGCAGCCCTCGACAGGGTAGGAGCTCTGGGGCCAACGTCCTGACTTTC
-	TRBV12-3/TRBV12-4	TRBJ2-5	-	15	CASSSPGGGEETQYF	TGTGCCAGCAGTTCGCCCGGGGGTGGAGAAGAGACCCAGTACTTC
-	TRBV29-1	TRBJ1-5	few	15	CSVQTGGGSNQPQHF	TGCAGCGTCCAAACGGGAGGGGGTAGCAATCAGCCCCAGCATTTT
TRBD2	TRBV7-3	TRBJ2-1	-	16	CASSAGLAGTYNEQFF	TGTGCCAGCAGCGCAGGGCTAGCGGGCACCTACAATGAGCAGTTCTTC
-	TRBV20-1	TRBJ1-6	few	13	CSARGGLESPLHF	TGCAGTGCTAGAGGGGGATTGGAGTCACCCCTCCACTTT
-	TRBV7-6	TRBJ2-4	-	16	CASSLENGGGKNIQYF	TGTGCCAGCAGCTTAGAAAACGGGGGCGGCAAAAACATTCAGTACTTC
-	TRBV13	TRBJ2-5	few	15	CASSLFGAGQETQYF	TGTGCCAGCAGCTTATTCGGGGCAGGCCAAGAGACCCAGTACTTC
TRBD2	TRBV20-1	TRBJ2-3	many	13	CSARGSGVDTQYF	TGCAGTGCTAGGGGTAGCGGGGTCGATACGCAGTATTTT
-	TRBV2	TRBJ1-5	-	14	CASSGYRISQPQHF	TGTGCCAGCAGCGGATACAGGATAAGTCAGCCCCAGCATTTT
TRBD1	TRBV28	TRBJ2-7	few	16	CASTPPPGQGSYEQYF	TGTGCCAGCACTCCCCCACCTGGACAGGGGTCCTACGAGCAGTACTTC
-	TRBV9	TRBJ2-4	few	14	CASSVGVGENIQYF	TGTGCCAGCAGCGTAGGGGTAGGGGAGAACATTCAGTACTTC
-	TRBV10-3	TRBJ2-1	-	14	CAISGLLAGDEQFF	TGTGCCATCAGTGGGTTACTAGCTGGCGATGAGCAGTTCTTC
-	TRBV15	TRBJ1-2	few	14	CATSRPGRNYGYTF	TGTGCCACCAGCAGGCCGGGAAGAAACTATGGCTACACCTTC
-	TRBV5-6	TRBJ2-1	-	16	CASSWALTSSYNEQFF	TGTGCCAGCAGCTGGGCCCTTACCAGCTCCTACAATGAGCAGTTCTTC
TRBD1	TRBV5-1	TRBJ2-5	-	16	CASSLRTGLTQETQYF	TGCGCCAGCAGCTTGCGGACAGGGCTTACCCAAGAGACCCAGTACTTC
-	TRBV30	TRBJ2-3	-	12	CAWTASTDTQYF	TGTGCCTGGACAGCTAGCACAGATACGCAGTATTTT
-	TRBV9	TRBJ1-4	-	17	CASSGTPSAGLNEKLFF	TGTGCCAGCAGCGGTACCCCGTCGGCAGGGTTGAATGAAAAACTGTTTTTT
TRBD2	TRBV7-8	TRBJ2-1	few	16	CASSRRTSGVYNEQFF	TGTGCCAGCAGCCGCCGGACTAGCGGGGTCTACAATGAGCAGTTCTTC
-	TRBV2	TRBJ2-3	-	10	CASIGDTQYF	TGTGCCAGCATTGGCGATACGCAGTATTTT
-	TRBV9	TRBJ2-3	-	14	CASSVGAGRDTQYF	TGTGCCAGCAGCGTAGGGGCAGGGAGAGATACGCAGTATTTT
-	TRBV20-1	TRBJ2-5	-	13	CSATVNEQEAQYF	TGCAGTGCTACCGTCAATGAACAAGAGGCCCAGTACTTC
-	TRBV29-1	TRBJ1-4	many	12	CSGRGLNEKLFF	TGCAGCGGCCGGGGTCTTAATGAAAAACTGTTTTTT
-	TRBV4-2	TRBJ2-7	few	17	CASSQGSSGLSSYEQYF	TGTGCCAGCAGCCAAGGGAGTAGCGGTCTCAGCTCCTACGAGCAGTACTTC
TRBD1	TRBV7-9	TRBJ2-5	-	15	CASSFRTGEEETQYF	TGTGCCAGCAGCTTCAGGACAGGGGAGGAAGAGACCCAGTACTTC
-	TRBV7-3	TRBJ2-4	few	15	CASSSAGRIENIQYF	TGTGCCAGCAGCTCCGCCGGGCGGATTGAGAACATTCAGTACTTC
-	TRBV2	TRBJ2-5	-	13	CASSMDLQETQYF	TGTGCCAGCAGTATGGACTTACAAGAGACCCAGTACTTC
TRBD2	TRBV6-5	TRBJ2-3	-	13	CAPRRGGPDTQYF	TGTGCCCCCCGGCGGGGGGGCCCGGATACGCAGTATTTT
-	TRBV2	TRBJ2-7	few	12	CASRRETYEQYF	TGTGCCAGCCGTCGGGAAACCTACGAGCAGTACTTC
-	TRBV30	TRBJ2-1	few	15	CAWRLVTRRRDEQFF	TGTGCCTGGAGACTGGTGACTAGACGGAGGGATGAGCAGTTCTTC
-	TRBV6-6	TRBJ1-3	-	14	CAGSYWDDGNTIYF	TGTGCCGGCAGTTACTGGGACGATGGAAACACCATATATTTT
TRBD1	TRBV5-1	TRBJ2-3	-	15	CASSNRQGGADTQYF	TGCGCCAGCAGCAACCGACAGGGGGGAGCAGATACGCAGTATTTT
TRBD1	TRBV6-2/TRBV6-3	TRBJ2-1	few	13	CASYRGLNNEQFF	TGTGCCAGCTACAGGGGGTTAAACAATGAGCAGTTCTTC
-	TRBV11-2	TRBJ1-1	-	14	CASSLMGRTTEAFF	TGTGCCAGCAGCTTAATGGGACGGACCACTGAAGCTTTCTTT
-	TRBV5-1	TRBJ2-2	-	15	CASKRTHASTGELFF	TGCGCCAGCAAGAGGACGCACGCGAGCACCGGGGAGCTGTTTTTT
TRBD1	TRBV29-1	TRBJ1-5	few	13	CSVTGDSNQPQHF	TGCAGCGTGACAGGGGATAGCAATCAGCCCCAGCATTTT
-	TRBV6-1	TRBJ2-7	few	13	CASTTDLHYEQYF	TGTGCCAGCACCACGGACCTCCACTACGAGCAGTACTTC
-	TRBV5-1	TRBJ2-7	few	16	CASSLASTGAGHEQYF	TGCGCCAGCAGCTTGGCCTCGACCGGGGCAGGTCACGAGCAGTACTTC
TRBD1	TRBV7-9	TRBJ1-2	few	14	CASNPLTGGSGYTF	TGTGCCAGCAACCCGCTGACAGGGGGAAGTGGCTACACCTTC
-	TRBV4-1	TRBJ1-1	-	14	CASSPSGLNTEAFF	TGCGCCAGCAGCCCCTCAGGCTTGAACACTGAAGCTTTCTTT
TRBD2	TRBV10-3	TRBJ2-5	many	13	CAISTSDQETQYF	TGTGCCATCAGTACTAGCGACCAAGAGACCCAGTACTTC
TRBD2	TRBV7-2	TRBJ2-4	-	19	CASSLRLLAGALAKNIQYF	TGTGCCAGCAGCTTGAGGTTACTAGCGGGGGCGCTAGCCAAAAACATTCAGTACTTC
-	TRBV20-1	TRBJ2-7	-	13	CSARDLRGYEQYF	TGCAGTGCTAGAGACCTCAGGGGCTACGAGCAGTACTTC
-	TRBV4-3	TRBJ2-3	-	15	CASSQDARGTDTQYF	TGCGCCAGCAGCCAAGATGCTCGAGGGACAGATACGCAGTATTTT
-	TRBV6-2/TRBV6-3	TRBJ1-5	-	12	CASSLLDRPQHF	TGTGCCAGCAGCTTGTTGGACCGGCCCCAGCATTTT
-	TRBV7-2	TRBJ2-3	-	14	CASSLAPSGDTQYF	TGTGCCAGCAGCTTAGCGCCCTCGGGAGATACGCAGTATTTT
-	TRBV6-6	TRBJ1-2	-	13	CASSYVGPYGYTF	TGTGCCAGCAGTTACGTCGGGCCTTATGGCTACACCTTC
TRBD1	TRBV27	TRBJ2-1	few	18	CASSARTGKVWNYNEQFF	TGTGCCAGCAGTGCCCGGACAGGGAAGGTATGGAACTACAATGAGCAGTTCTTC
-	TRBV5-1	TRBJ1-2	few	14	CASSSYDSFYGYTF	TGCGCCAGCAGCTCCTACGACAGCTTCTATGGCTACACCTTC
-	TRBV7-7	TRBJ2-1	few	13	CASSWGTNNEQFF	TGTGCTAGCAGCTGGGGCACGAACAATGAGCAGTTCTTC
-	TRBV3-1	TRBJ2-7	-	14	CASSQVPSSSEQYF	TGTGCCAGCAGCCAAGTTCCTAGCTCGAGCGAGCAGTACTTC
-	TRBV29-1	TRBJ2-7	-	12	CSVADIPYEQYF	TGCAGCGTGGCGGACATACCCTACGAGCAGTACTTC
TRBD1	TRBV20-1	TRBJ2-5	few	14	CSASPTGNQETQYF	TGCAGTGCTAGCCCGACAGGGAATCAAGAGACCCAGTACTTC
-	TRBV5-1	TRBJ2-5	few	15	CASSYSGHNQETQYF	TGCGCCAGCAGCTATTCGGGACACAACCAAGAGACCCAGTACTTC